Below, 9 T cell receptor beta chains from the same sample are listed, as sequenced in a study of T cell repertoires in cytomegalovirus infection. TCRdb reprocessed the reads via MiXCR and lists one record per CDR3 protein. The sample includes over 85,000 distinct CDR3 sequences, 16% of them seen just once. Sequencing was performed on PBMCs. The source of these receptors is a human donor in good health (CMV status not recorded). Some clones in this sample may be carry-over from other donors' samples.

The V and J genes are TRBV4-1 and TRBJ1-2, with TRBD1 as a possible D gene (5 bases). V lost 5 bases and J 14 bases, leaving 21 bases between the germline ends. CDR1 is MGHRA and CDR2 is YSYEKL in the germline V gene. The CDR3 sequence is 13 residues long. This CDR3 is CASSDTGPTVRTF. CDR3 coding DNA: TGCGCCAGCAGCGACACGGGACCGACCGTTAGGACCTTC.

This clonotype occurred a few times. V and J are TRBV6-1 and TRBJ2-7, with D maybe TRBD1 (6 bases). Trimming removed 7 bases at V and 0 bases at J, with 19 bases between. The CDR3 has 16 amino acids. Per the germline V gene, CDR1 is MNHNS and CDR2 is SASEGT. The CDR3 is CASTTQGTLSSYEQYF. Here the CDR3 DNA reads TGTGCCAGCACCACTCAAGGGACACTAAGCTCCTACGAGCAGTACTTC.

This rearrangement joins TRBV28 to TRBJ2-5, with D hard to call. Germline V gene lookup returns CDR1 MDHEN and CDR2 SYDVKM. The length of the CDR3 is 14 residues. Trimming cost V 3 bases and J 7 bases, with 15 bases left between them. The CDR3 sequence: CASSFGPREATQYF. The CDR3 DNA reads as TGTGCCAGCAGTTTCGGCCCCCGAGAAGCGACCCAGTACTTC. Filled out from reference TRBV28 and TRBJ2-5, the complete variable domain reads DVKVTQSSRYLVKRTGEKVFLECVQDMDHENMFWYRQDPGLGLRLIYFSYDVKMKEKGDIPEGYSVSREKKERFSLILESASTNQTSMYLCASSFGPREATQYFGPGTRLLVL.

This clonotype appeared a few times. The CDR3 sequence is CASSPAMAGVGAFF. CDR3 nucleotides: TGTGCCAGCAGCCCCGCCATGGCAGGGGTTGGAGCTTTCTTT. V is TRBV3-1 and J is TRBJ1-1, with D possibly TRBD1 on 6 matching bases. Germline lookup yields CDR1 LGHDT and CDR2 YNNKEL (reference sequence). This CDR3 contains 14 residues. The ends were cut back, 4 bases at V and 10 bases at J, with 19 bases in the middle. The full variable domain, with the rest looked up from reference TRBV3-1 and TRBJ1-1, is DTAVSQTPKYLVTQMGNDKSIKCEQNLGHDTMYWYKQDSKKFLKIMFSYNNKELIINETVPNRFSPKSPDKAHLNLHINSLELGDSAVYFCASSPAMAGVGAFFGQGTRLTVV.

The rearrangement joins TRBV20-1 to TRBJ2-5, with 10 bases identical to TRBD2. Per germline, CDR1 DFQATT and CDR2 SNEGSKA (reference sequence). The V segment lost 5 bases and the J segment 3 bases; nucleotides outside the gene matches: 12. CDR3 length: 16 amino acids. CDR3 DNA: TGCAGTGCTGACACCCTTAGCGGGGGGACCAAAGAGACCCAGTACTTC. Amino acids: CSADTLSGGTKETQYF.

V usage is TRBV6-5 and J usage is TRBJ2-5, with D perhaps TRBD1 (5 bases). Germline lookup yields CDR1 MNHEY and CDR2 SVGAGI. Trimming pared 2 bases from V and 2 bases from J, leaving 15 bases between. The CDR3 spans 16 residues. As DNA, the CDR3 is TGTGCCAGCAGTTACGATTGGGCCAGGGCGCAAGAGACCCAGTACTTC. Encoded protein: CASSYDWARAQETQYF.

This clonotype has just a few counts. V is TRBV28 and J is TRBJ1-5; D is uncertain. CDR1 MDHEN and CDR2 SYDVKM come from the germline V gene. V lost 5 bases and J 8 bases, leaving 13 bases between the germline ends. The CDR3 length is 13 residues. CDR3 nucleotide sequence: TGTGCCAGCAGTCTCAGTCGAAAGGAGCCCCAGCATTTT. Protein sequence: CASSLSRKEPQHF.

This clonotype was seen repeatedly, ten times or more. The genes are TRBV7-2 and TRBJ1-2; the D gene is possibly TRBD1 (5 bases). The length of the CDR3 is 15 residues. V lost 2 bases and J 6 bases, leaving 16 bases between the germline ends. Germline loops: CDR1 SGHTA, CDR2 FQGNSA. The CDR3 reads CASSLNAGTRDGYTF. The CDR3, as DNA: TGTGCCAGCAGCTTAAATGCAGGGACCCGTGATGGCTACACCTTC. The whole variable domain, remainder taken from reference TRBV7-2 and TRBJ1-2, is GAGVSQSPSNKVTEKGKDVELRCDPISGHTALYWYRQSLGQGLEFLIYFQGNSAPDKSGLPSDRFSAERTGGSVSTLTIQRTQQEDSAVYLCASSLNAGTRDGYTFGSGTRLTVV.

The CDR3 loop is CSVRGQGIVGEQYF. DNA of the CDR3: TGCAGCGTTCGGGGGCAGGGGATAGTTGGCGAGCAGTACTTC. V gene TRBV29-1 combines with J gene TRBJ2-7; D tentatively reads TRBD1 or TRBD2 (6 bases each). The V gene's germline CDR1 is SQVTM and CDR2 ANQGSEA. Trimming removed 5 bases from V and 6 bases from J, with 20 bases in between. The CDR3 runs 14 residues.